Below, one T cell receptor beta chain is given with its context. Its antigen is currently unknown. This entry comes from a study of cytomegalovirus exposure and HLA in healthy donors. Regarding the study as a whole: Some highly shared sequence variants likely arose as a pipeline artifact.

CDR3 length: 16 residues. With 0 bases clipped from V and 2 bases from J, the junction kept 1 base outside the gene matches. Germline V gene data show CDR1 as MDHEN and CDR2 as SYDVKM. The PCR was carried out with 60 Vbeta primers and 13 Jbeta primers. The table came from immunoSEQ multiplex PCR; TCRdb's copy has only in-frame clones and leaves some out. The sample lists 85,000 to 95,000 clones, about three quarters occurring once. The sequencing input was PBMCs. This sequence joins TRBV28 and TRBJ2-6, with TRBD2 matching 7 bases. The origin of this receptor is a man aged 25-40 years in good health and CMV-seropositive. The chain's CDR3 is CASSLWGGTGANVLTF. The CDR3 DNA reads as TGTGCCAGCAGTTTATGGGGAGGGACTGGGGCCAACGTCCTGACTTTC.